The text below deals with one T cell receptor beta chain. Its antigen is currently unknown. J gave up 6 bases and V 4 bases, and 5 bases lay outside the gene matches. Germline CDR1 reads SGHNT; CDR2 reads YYREEE (reference sequence). The CDR3 totals 16 residues. These data originate in a study of T cells in localized non-small cell lung cancer. Assay: immunoSEQ multiplex PCR; the TCRdb copy retains only in-frame clones and omits some. Of under 65,000 clones listed, approximately 82% are singletons. Study findings and constraints: The study found T cell clonality highest in uninvolved adjacent lung, above tumor. Longer overall survival was linked to higher blood T cell density. A median of roughly 55 of the top 100 tumor clones appeared in adjacent lung, which was paired and uninvolved.

The receptor comes from a female donor older than 55 with stage II squamous cell lung carcinoma. The sequenced sample was peripheral blood, obtained before any cancer treatment. V gene TRBV5-4 combines with J gene TRBJ2-1; 15 positions agree with TRBD2. The CDR3 DNA reads TGTGCCAGCAGCCCGGGACTAGCGGGGGGAGGCAATGAGCAGTTCTTC. It yields the protein CASSPGLAGGGNEQFF.